This TCR beta chain is drawn from a study of CD8 T cells in ankylosing spondylitis. Study-wide points: Ankylosing spondylitis blood appeared to be characterized by a TCR beta motif of roughly eight highly homologous variants. In ankylosing spondylitis patients, matched synovial fluid reportedly showed significant enrichment of disease-linked clones.

TCRdb processed the 5' RACE reads anew with MiXCR; each CDR3 protein has one entry. Here the sample spans more than 300,000 distinct CDR3 sequences, 7% to 9% being singletons. Notes on this clonotype: Its antigen is as yet unknown.

The germline V gene encodes CDR1 SQVTM and CDR2 ANQGSEA. This CDR3 contains 13 residues. This TCR came from a male donor with ankylosing spondylitis. V usage is TRBV29-1 and J usage is TRBJ1-2; 9 nucleotides agree with TRBD1. The sequencing sample was made of blood, either unsorted or a sorted T cell fraction (not recorded which). Written as DNA, the CDR3 is TGCGGGGCGTACAGGGGGCTTGCGGATGGCTACACCTTC. Translating gives CGAYRGLADGYTF.